The clone carrying this T cell receptor (beta chain) has a single count. As yet, its antigen is unknown. Methods used by the authors: ImmunoSEQ output lacked quality scores and full-length reads, limiting matched filtering. Some clones are missing from TCRdb's copy, which holds only in-frame ones; the method was immunoSEQ multiplex PCR. V, J and clone size are those of that table, while D and trimming were read from the DNA. The sample lists hundreds of thousands of clones, about 92% occurring once. The CDR3 extends over 16 amino acids. Germline CDR1 reads SEHNR; CDR2 reads FQNEAQ (reference sequence). V was clipped by 3 bases and J by 0 bases, with 11 bases between them. Terminally differentiated effector memory CD45RA+ cells were excluded from the naive CD8 cells, which were CD45RO-negative and positively selected for CCR7. This sample is part of a study of shared clonotypes between healthy human individuals. The study's findings and limits: Several donors shared about 4.8% of their naive CD4 clonotypes.

The sequenced material came from naive CD8+ T cells sorted from blood. The origin of this receptor is a man aged 25 to 40 in good health. The chain employs TRBV7-9 and TRBJ2-2; TRBD2 is a possible D gene (5 bases). In DNA form, the CDR3 reads TGTGCCAGCAGCTTTTTGGAGGCGGCGAACACCGGGGAGCTGTTTTTT. It codes for CASSFLEAANTGELFF.